This is a list of T cell receptor beta chains from one sample in a study of OX40 agonist ivuxolimab in advanced cancers. Repertoires were generated with immunoSEQ multiplex PCR, while TCRdb's copy carries only in-frame clones and drops some. Altogether under 40,000 clones are present, approximately 80% being singletons, with the ten largest covering more than 10%. The starting material was CD4+ or CD8+ T cells sorted from blood, obtained in a trial of the OX40 agonist ivuxolimab. The receptors were gathered from an adult with an advanced solid tumor such as melanoma, head and neck, liver or kidney cancer. Both conserved end residues are part of each CDR3. A D gene is named only where the DNA matches it firmly. The size of a clone is reported for some rows only, either as once, few or many, or as a class for expanded clones.

TRBJ2-2 TRBV7-2 . TRBD2 CASSLPGLAGGNTGELFF TGTGCCAGCAGCTTGCCTGGACTAGCGGGGGGAAACACCGGGGAGCTGTTTTTT
TRBJ1-2 TRBV9 . . CASSVAGSYTF TGTGCCAGCAGCGTAGCTGGGAGCTACACCTTC
TRBJ2-4 TRBV5-1 . . CASRQGAVAKNIQYF TGCGCCAGCAGGCAAGGGGCGGTAGCCAAAAACATTCAGTACTTC
TRBJ2-3 TRBV5-4 few TRBD2 CASSLPGTNTDTQYF TGTGCCAGCAGCTTGCCCGGGACTAACACAGATACGCAGTATTTT
TRBJ2-5 TRBV30 . TRBD2 CAWSVTRGGQETQYF TGTGCCTGGAGTGTGACGCGGGGGGGCCAAGAGACCCAGTACTTC
TRBJ2-5 TRBV7-2 . . CASTLPGSKTQYF TGTGCCAGCACCCTGCCGGGGTCCAAGACCCAGTACTTC
TRBJ2-7 TRBV10-1 . TRBD2 CASSPGTSGSGEQYF TGCGCCAGCAGTCCCGGGACTAGCGGGTCGGGGGAGCAGTACTTC
TRBJ2-2 TRBV27 . TRBD2 CASSREGAGELFF TGTGCCAGCAGTCGGGAGGGGGCCGGGGAGCTGTTTTTT
TRBJ1-1 TRBV14 . . CASSLAGSAEAFF TGTGCCAGCAGCCTGGCGGGATCGGCTGAAGCTTTCTTT
TRBJ1-2 TRBV5-1 . TRBD1 CASSDRTGLNYGYTF TGCGCCAGCAGCGATAGGACAGGACTCAACTATGGCTACACCTTC
TRBJ2-1 TRBV6-1 . . CASSVWGGAEQFF TGTGCCAGCAGTGTATGGGGAGGTGCTGAGCAGTTCTTC
TRBJ2-1 TRBV5-6 . . CASSFQDYNEQFF TGTGCCAGCAGCTTTCAGGACTACAATGAGCAGTTCTTC
TRBJ2-3 TRBV7-2 . . CASSLEVHGTDTQYF TGTGCCAGCAGCTTAGAGGTACACGGCACAGATACGCAGTATTTT
TRBJ2-5 TRBV7-6 once . CASVPLARETQYF TGTGCCTCCGTACCCCTAGCGAGGGAGACCCAGTACTTC
TRBJ1-6 TRBV14 . . CASSSGNSPLHF TGTGCCAGCAGCTCTGGTAATTCACCCCTCCACTTT
TRBJ1-1 TRBV7-8 . . CASSNRPSGGNTEAFF TGTGCCAGCAGCAATAGACCGTCCGGGGGAAACACTGAAGCTTTCTTT
TRBJ2-2 TRBV6-1 . . CASSEAGQINTGELFF TGTGCCAGCAGTGAGGCAGGGCAAATTAACACCGGGGAGCTGTTTTTT
TRBJ2-1 TRBV9 . TRBD2 CASSPRLAGGGYNEQFF TGTGCCAGCAGCCCACGACTAGCGGGAGGGGGCTACAATGAGCAGTTCTTC
TRBJ1-5 TRBV4-1 . TRBD1 CASSQDFRLGPGTGLQPQHF TGCGCCAGCAGCCAAGATTTTCGGCTCGGTCCCGGGACAGGGCTTCAGCCCCAGCATTTT
TRBJ2-7 TRBV4-1 once . CASSQLGNSFYGQYF TGCGCCAGCAGCCAATTAGGGAATTCGTTCTACGGGCAGTACTTC
TRBJ1-1 TRBV4-1 . . CASSPSGTQNTEAFF TGCGCCAGCAGCCCCTCCGGGACACAGAACACTGAAGCTTTCTTT
TRBJ2-2 TRBV9 . TRBD2 CASSVELAVTGELFF TGTGCCAGCAGCGTGGAACTAGCGGTCACCGGGGAGCTGTTTTTT
TRBJ1-6 TRBV5-6 . . CASSLGSIGGTYSNSPLHF TGTGCCAGCAGCTTGGGAAGCATCGGAGGGACATATTCCAATTCACCCCTCCACTTT
TRBJ1-5 TRBV10-3 . . CAISETSNQPQHF TGTGCCATCAGTGAGACCAGCAATCAGCCCCAGCATTTT
TRBJ1-5 TRBV2 . TRBD1 CASSPDRGDQPQHF TGTGCCAGCAGTCCTGACAGGGGGGATCAGCCCCAGCATTTT
TRBJ2-1 TRBV29-1 medium-sized TRBD2 CSVEGLAGVSEQFF TGCAGCGTTGAGGGACTAGCGGGAGTATCTGAGCAGTTCTTC
TRBJ2-7 TRBV23-1 . TRBD1 CASTRTGDLYEQYF TGCGCCAGCACCAGGACAGGGGACCTATACGAGCAGTACTTC
TRBJ2-2 TRBV2 . TRBD1 CASIGTVRNTGELFF TGTGCCAGCATCGGGACAGTAAGAAACACCGGGGAGCTGTTTTTT
TRBJ1-5 TRBV19 few . CASSIVGNQPQHF TGTGCCAGTAGTATAGTGGGCAATCAGCCCCAGCATTTT
TRBJ1-2 TRBV2 . . CASIGGDGYGYTF TGTGCCAGCATCGGGGGGGACGGCTATGGCTACACCTTC
TRBJ2-1 TRBV9 . TRBD2 CASSVETSGNEQFF TGTGCCAGCAGCGTAGAGACTAGCGGCAATGAGCAGTTCTTC
TRBJ1-6 TRBV6-1 . TRBD1 CASSSPGQNLSPLHF TGTGCCAGCAGTTCTCCGGGACAGAATCTTTCACCCCTCCACTTT
TRBJ2-5 TRBV6-6 . TRBD2 CASAGGVETQYF TGTGCCAGCGCGGGGGGCGTTGAGACCCAGTACTTC
TRBJ1-2 TRBV29-1 . . CSVARVNYGYTF TGCAGCGTCGCCAGGGTTAACTATGGCTACACCTTC
TRBJ1-4 TRBV4-2 . . CASSQDWGGEKLFF TGTGCCAGCAGCCAAGATTGGGGGGGAGAAAAACTGTTTTTT
TRBJ2-7 TRBV19 . . CASSIAARRDYEQYF TGTGCCAGTAGTATAGCGGCACGGCGGGACTACGAGCAGTACTTC
TRBJ2-5 TRBV7-8 . TRBD1 CASSPRTGETQYF TGTGCCAGCAGCCCCCGGACAGGGGAGACCCAGTACTTC
TRBJ1-1 TRBV11-2 . . CASSLVGTEAFF TGTGCCAGCAGCCTAGTTGGCACTGAAGCTTTCTTT
TRBJ1-1 TRBV2 . TRBD1 CAVRGSAGGTEAFF TGTGCCGTCCGAGGGTCTGCAGGGGGCACTGAAGCTTTCTTT